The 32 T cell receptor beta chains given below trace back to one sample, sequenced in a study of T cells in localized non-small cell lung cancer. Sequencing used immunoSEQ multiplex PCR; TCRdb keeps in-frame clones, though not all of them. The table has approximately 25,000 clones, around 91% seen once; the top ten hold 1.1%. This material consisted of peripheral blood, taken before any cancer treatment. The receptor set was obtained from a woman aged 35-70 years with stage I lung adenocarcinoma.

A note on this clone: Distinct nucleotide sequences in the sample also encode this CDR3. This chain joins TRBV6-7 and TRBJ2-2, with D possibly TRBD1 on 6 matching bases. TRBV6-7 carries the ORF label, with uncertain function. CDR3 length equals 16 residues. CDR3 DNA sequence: TGTGCACGAGGATGGGGGCTGAACGCGAACACCGGGGAGCTGTTTTTT. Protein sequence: CARGWGLNANTGELFF.

CDR3 sequence (DNA): TGTGCCAGCAGTGTCGCGCTGGACACGGGAAACACTGAAGCTTTCTTT. Its protein product is CASSVALDTGNTEAFF. V usage is TRBV2 and J usage is TRBJ1-1; D perhaps matches TRBD1 (5 bases). V lost 4 bases, J lost 2 bases, and 17 bases lay in between. This CDR3 is built from 16 residues. The germline V gene encodes CDR1 SNHLY and CDR2 FYNNEI.

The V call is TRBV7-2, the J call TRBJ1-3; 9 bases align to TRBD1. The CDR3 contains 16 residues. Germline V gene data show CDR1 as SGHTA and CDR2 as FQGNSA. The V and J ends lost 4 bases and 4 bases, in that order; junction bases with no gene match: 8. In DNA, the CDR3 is TGTGCCAGCAGCTCGGGTGGGACAGGGTCCGGAAACACCATATATTTT. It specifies CASSSGGTGSGNTIYF.

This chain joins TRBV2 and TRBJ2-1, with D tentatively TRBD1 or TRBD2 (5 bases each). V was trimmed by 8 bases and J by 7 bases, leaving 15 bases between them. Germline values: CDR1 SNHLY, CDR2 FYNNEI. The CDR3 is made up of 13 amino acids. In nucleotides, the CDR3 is TGTGCCAGCCTATTGCTGAGGGGAAATGAGCAGTTCTTC. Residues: CASLLLRGNEQFF.

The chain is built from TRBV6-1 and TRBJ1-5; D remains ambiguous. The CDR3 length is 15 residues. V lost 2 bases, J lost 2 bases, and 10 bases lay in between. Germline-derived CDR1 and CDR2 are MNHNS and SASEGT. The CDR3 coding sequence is TGTGCCAGCAGTGAAATGGTAGATGGCAATCAGCCCCAGCATTTT. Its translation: CASSEMVDGNQPQHF.

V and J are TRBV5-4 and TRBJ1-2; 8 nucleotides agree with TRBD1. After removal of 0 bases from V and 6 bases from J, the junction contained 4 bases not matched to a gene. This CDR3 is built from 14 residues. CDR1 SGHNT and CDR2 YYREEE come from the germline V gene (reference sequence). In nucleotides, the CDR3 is TGTGCCAGCAGCTTGGGGTCAGGGGGCGATGGCTACACCTTC. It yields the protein CASSLGSGGDGYTF.

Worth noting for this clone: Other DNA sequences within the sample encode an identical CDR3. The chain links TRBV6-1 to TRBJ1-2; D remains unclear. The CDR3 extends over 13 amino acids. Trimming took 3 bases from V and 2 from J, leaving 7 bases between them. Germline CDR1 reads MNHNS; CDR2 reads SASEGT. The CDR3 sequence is CASSDTVNYGYTF. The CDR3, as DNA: TGTGCCAGCAGTGATACGGTCAACTATGGCTACACCTTC.

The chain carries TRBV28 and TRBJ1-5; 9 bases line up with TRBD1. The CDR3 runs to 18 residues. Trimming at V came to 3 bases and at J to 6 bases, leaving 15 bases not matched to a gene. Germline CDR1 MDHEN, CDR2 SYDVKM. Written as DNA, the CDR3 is TGTGCCAGCAGTTTGCTCCCGACCGGGACAGGGTGGGGTCAGCCCCAGCATTTT. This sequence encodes CASSLLPTGTGWGQPQHF.

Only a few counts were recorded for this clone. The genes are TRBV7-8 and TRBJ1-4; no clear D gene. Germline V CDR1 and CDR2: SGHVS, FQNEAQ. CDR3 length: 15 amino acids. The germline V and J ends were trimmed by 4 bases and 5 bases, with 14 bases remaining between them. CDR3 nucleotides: TGTGCCAGCAGCTCCCACGACATAAGGAATGAAAAACTGTTTTTT. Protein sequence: CASSSHDIRNEKLFF.

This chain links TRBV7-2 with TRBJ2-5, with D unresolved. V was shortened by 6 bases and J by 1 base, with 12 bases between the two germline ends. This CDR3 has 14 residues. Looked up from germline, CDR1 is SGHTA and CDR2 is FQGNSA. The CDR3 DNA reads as TGTGCCAGCAGTAGGCAGCGATCCCAAGAGACCCAGTACTTC. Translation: CASSRQRSQETQYF.

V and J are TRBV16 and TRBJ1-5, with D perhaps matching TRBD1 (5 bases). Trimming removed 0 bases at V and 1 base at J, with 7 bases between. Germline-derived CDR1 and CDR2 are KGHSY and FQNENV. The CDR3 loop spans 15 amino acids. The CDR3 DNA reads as TGTGCCAGCAGCCAATCAGGGGCGAGCAATCAGCCCCAGCATTTT. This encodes CASSQSGASNQPQHF.

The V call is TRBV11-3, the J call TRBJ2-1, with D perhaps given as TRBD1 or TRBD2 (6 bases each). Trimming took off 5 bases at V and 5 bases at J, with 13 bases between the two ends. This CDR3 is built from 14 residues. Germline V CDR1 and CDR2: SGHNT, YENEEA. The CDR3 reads CASSGGGNHNEQFF. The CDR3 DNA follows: TGTGCCAGCAGCGGGGGCGGGAACCACAATGAGCAGTTCTTC.

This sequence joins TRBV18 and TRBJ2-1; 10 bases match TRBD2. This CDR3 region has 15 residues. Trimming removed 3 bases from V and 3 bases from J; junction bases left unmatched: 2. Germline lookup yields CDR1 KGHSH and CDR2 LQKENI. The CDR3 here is CASSPGTSVYNEQFF. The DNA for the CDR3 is TGTGCCAGCTCACCCGGGACTAGCGTCTACAATGAGCAGTTCTTC.

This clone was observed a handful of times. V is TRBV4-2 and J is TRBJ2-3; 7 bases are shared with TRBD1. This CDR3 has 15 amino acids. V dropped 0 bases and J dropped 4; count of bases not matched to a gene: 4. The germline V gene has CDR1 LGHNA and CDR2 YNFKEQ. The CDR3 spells CASSQEQGGADTQYF. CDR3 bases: TGTGCCAGCAGCCAAGAACAAGGGGGCGCAGATACGCAGTATTTT.

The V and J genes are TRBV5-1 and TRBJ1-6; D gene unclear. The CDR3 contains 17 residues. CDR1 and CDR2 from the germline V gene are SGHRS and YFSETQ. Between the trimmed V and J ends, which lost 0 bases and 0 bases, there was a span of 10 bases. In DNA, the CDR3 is TGCGCCAGCAGCTTGGATGGTTCAAGCTCCTATAATTCACCCCTCCACTTT. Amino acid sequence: CASSLDGSSSYNSPLHF.

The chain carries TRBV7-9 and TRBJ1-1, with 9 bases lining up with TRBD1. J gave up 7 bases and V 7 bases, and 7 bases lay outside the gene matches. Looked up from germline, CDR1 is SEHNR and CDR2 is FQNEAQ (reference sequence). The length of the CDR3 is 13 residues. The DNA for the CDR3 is TGTGCCAGCAACCCGGGACAGGGTAGTGAAGCTTTCTTT. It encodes CASNPGQGSEAFF.

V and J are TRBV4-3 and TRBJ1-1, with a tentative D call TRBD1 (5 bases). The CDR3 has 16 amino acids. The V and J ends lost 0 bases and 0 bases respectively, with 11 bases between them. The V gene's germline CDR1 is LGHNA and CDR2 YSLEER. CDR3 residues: CASSQDLGTLNTEAFF. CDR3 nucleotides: TGCGCCAGCAGCCAAGATCTGGGGACCCTGAACACTGAAGCTTTCTTT.

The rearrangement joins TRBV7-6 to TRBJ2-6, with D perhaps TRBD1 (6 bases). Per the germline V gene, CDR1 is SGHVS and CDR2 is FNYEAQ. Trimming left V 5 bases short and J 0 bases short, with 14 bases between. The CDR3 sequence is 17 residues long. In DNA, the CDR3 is TGTGCCAGCAGCCCAGGGGCCGGGGTCTCTGGGGCCAACGTCCTGACTTTC. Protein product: CASSPGAGVSGANVLTF.

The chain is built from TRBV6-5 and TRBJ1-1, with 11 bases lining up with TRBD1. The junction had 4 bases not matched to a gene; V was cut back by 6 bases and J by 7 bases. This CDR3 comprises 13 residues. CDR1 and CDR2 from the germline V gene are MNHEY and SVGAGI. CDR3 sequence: CASRGQGDGEAFF. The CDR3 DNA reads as TGTGCCAGCAGGGGACAGGGGGACGGTGAAGCTTTCTTT.

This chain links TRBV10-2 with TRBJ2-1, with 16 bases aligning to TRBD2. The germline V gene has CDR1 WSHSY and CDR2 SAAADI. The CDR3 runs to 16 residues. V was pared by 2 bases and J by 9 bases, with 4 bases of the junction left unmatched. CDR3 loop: CASSEPGTSGRAEQFF. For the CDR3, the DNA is TGCGCCAGCAGTGAGCCGGGGACTAGCGGGAGGGCTGAGCAGTTCTTC.

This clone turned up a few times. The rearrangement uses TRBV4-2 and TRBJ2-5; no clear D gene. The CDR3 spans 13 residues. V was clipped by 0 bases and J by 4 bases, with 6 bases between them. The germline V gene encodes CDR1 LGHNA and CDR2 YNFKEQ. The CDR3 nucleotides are TGTGCCAGCAGCCAAGACGTAGGAGAGACCCAGTACTTC. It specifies CASSQDVGETQYF.

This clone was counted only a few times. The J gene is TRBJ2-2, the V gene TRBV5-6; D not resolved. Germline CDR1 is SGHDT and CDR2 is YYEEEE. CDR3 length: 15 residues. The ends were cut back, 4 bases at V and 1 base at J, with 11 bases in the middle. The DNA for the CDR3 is TGTGCCAGCAGCCTTGGTGGTCTGAACACCGGGGAGCTGTTTTTT. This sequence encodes CASSLGGLNTGELFF. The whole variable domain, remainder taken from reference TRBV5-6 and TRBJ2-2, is DAGVTQSPTHLIKTRGQQVTLRCSPKSGHDTVSWYQQALGQGPQFIFQYYEEEERQRGNFPDRFSGHQFPNYSSELNVNALLLGDSALYLCASSLGGLNTGELFFGEGSRLTVL.

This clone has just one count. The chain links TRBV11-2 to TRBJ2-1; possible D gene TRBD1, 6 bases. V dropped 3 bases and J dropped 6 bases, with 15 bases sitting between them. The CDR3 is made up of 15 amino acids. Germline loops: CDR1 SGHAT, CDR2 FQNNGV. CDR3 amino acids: CASSLRLGGSNEQFF. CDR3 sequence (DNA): TGTGCCAGCAGCTTGAGGCTAGGGGGATCCAATGAGCAGTTCTTC.

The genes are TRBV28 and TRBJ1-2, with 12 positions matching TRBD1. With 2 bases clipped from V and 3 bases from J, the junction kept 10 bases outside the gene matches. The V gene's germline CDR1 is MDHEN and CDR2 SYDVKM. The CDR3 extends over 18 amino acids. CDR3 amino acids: CASSLRRGTGGTDYGYTF. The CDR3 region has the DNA TGTGCCAGCAGTTTACGCCGAGGGACAGGGGGCACGGACTATGGCTACACCTTC.

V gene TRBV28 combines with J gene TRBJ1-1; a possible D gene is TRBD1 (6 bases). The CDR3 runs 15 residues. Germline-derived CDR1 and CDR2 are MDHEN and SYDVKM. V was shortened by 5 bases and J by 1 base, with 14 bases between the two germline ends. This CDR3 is CASSDLGGGNTEAFF. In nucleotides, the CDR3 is TGTGCCAGCAGTGACCTCGGGGGCGGGAACACTGAAGCTTTCTTT.

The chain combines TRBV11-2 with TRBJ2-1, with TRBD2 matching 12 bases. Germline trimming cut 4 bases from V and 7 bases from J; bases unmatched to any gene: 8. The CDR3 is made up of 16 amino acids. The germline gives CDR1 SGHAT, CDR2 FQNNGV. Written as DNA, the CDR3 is TGTGCCAGCAGCTCTAGCGGGGGGGCCATGGGGAATGAGCAGTTCTTC. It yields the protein CASSSSGGAMGNEQFF.

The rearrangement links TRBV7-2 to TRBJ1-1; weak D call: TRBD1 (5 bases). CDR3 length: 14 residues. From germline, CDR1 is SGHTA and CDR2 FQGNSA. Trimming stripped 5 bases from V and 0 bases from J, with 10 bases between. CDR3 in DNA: TGTGCCAGCAGCCATGGGACGGTGAACACTGAAGCTTTCTTT. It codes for CASSHGTVNTEAFF.

The CDR3 DNA is TGTGCCACCAGCAGACTAGCGGGGAGCCACACAGATACGCAGTATTTT. This sequence encodes CATSRLAGSHTDTQYF. This chain connects TRBV15 to TRBJ2-3; 9 bases match TRBD2. J gave up 2 bases and V 2 bases, and 5 bases lay outside the gene matches. Germline loops: CDR1 LNHNV, CDR2 YYDKDF (reference sequence). The CDR3 extends over 16 amino acids.

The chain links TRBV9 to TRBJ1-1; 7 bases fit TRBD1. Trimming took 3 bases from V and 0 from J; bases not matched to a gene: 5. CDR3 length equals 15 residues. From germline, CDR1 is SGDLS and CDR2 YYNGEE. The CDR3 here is CASSAQTGLNTEAFF. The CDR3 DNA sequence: TGTGCCAGCAGCGCCCAGACAGGGTTGAACACTGAAGCTTTCTTT.

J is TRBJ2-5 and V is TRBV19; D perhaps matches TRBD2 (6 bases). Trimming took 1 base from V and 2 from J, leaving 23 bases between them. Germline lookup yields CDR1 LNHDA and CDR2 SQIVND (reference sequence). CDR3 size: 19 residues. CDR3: CASSIVTTRGGTAQETQYF. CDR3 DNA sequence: TGTGCCAGTAGTATAGTCACAACCAGAGGCGGGACGGCACAAGAGACCCAGTACTTC.

The DNA of the CDR3 is TGTGCCACCCAGCCCCGAGGGGTTGAGCAGTACTTC. Amino acid sequence: CATQPRGVEQYF. The chain is built from TRBV28 and TRBJ2-7; D is tentatively TRBD1 or TRBD2 (5 bases each). V shed 10 bases and J shed 7 bases, with 17 bases lying between them. Germline lookup yields CDR1 MDHEN and CDR2 SYDVKM. The CDR3 contains 12 residues.

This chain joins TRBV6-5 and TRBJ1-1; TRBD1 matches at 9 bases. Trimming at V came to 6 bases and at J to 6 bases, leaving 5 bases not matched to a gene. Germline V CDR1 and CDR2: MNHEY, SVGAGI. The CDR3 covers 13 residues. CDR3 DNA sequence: TGTGCCAGCAGGACTACAGGGGGCCCTGAAGCTTTCTTT. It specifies CASRTTGGPEAFF.